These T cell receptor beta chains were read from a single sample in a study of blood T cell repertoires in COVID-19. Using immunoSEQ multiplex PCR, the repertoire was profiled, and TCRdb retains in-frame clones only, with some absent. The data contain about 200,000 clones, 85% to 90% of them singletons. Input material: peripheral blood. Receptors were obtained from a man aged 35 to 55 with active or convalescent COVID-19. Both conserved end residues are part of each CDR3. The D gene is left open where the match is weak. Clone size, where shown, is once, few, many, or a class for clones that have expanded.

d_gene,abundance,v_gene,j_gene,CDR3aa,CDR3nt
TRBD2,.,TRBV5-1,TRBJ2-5,CASSGPTSGGPETQYF,TGCGCCAGCAGCGGACCGACTAGCGGGGGGCCAGAGACCCAGTACTTC
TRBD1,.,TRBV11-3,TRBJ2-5,CASSVGTGGETQYF,TGTGCCAGCAGCGTGGGGACAGGGGGAGAGACCCAGTACTTC
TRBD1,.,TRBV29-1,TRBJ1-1,CSVGQGRGTEAFF,TGCAGCGTTGGACAGGGCCGGGGCACTGAAGCTTTCTTT
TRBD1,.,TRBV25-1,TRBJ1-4,CASSPGGRTNEKLFF,TGTGCCAGCAGTCCAGGGGGCAGGACTAATGAAAAACTGTTTTTT
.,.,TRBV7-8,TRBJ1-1,CASSLATGNSEAFF,TGTGCCAGCAGCTTAGCTACAGGTAATTCTGAAGCTTTCTTT
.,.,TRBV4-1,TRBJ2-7,CASSSGESYEQYF,TGCGCCAGCAGCAGCGGAGAGTCCTACGAGCAGTACTTC
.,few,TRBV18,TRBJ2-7,CASSPGSNEQYF,TGTGCCAGCTCACCAGGCAGTAACGAGCAGTACTTC
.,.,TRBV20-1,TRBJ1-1,CSALAGFIAFF,TGCAGTGCTTTGGCGGGGTTTATAGCTTTCTTT
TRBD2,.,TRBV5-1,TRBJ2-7,CASSLVGSGSLSYEQYF,TGCGCCAGCAGCTTGGTCGGTAGCGGGAGTTTATCGTACGAGCAGTACTTC
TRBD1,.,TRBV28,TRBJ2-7,CASSLTGTGGAEQYF,TGTGCCAGCAGTTTAACCGGGACAGGGGGCGCCGAGCAGTACTTC
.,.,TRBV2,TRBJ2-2,CATDGGGLNTGELFF,TGTGCCACCGATGGGGGGGGCCTAAACACCGGGGAGCTGTTTTTT
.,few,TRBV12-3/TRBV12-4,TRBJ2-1,CASDSGLNEQFF,TGTGCCAGCGATAGCGGACTTAATGAGCAGTTCTTC